This TCR beta chain was recorded in a study of cytomegalovirus exposure and HLA in healthy donors. Whole-study context: Counted in an early data release were about 80 million unique TCRs from HLA-typed donors. The study, taken as a whole, reports: Cytomegalovirus status, reportedly, was diagnosed with high specificity and sensitivity by the classifier. The authors later linked a missense DCLRE1C variant to TCR beta V- and J-gene trimming.

Germline assignment: CDR1 LNHDA and CDR2 SQIVND (reference sequence). V lost 0 bases and J 2 bases, leaving 14 bases between the germline ends. The CDR3 extends over 16 amino acids. Turning to this clone: Antigen specificity is unknown.

PCR employed 60 Vbeta and 13 Jbeta primers. Using immunoSEQ multiplex PCR, the repertoire was profiled, and TCRdb retains in-frame clones only, with some absent. The table for this sample gives 30,000 to 35,000 clones. At the time of sampling, donors were nominally healthy, though unrecorded immune exposures were likely. The sequenced material came from PBMCs. The chain links TRBV19 to TRBJ2-7, with D unresolved. This sequence originates from a woman in her 40s in good health and CMV-seropositive. CDR3 protein: CASSIDLETATYEQYF. The CDR3 DNA follows: TGTGCCAGTAGTATAGATTTGGAGACGGCGACCTACGAGCAGTACTTC. Looking up the rest from reference TRBV19 and TRBJ2-7 gives the full variable domain: DGGITQSPKYLFRKEGQNVTLSCEQNLNHDAMYWYRQDPGQGLRLIYYSQIVNDFQKGDIAEGYSVSREKKESFPLTVTSAQKNPTAFYLCASSIDLETATYEQYFGPGTRLTVT.